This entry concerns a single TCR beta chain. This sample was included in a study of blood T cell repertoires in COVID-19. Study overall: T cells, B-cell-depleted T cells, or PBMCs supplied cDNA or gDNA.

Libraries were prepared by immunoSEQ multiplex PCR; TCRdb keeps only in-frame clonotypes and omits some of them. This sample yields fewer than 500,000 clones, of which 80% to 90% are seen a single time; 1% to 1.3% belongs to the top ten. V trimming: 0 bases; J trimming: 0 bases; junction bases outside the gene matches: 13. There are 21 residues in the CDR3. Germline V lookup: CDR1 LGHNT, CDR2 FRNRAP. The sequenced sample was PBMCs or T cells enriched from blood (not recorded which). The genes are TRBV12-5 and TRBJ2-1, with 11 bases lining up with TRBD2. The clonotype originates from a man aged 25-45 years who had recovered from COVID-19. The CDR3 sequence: CASGLVAGVLAGGYSYNEQFF. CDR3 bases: TGTGCTAGTGGTTTGGTAGCAGGGGTCCTAGCGGGAGGCTACTCCTACAATGAGCAGTTCTTC.